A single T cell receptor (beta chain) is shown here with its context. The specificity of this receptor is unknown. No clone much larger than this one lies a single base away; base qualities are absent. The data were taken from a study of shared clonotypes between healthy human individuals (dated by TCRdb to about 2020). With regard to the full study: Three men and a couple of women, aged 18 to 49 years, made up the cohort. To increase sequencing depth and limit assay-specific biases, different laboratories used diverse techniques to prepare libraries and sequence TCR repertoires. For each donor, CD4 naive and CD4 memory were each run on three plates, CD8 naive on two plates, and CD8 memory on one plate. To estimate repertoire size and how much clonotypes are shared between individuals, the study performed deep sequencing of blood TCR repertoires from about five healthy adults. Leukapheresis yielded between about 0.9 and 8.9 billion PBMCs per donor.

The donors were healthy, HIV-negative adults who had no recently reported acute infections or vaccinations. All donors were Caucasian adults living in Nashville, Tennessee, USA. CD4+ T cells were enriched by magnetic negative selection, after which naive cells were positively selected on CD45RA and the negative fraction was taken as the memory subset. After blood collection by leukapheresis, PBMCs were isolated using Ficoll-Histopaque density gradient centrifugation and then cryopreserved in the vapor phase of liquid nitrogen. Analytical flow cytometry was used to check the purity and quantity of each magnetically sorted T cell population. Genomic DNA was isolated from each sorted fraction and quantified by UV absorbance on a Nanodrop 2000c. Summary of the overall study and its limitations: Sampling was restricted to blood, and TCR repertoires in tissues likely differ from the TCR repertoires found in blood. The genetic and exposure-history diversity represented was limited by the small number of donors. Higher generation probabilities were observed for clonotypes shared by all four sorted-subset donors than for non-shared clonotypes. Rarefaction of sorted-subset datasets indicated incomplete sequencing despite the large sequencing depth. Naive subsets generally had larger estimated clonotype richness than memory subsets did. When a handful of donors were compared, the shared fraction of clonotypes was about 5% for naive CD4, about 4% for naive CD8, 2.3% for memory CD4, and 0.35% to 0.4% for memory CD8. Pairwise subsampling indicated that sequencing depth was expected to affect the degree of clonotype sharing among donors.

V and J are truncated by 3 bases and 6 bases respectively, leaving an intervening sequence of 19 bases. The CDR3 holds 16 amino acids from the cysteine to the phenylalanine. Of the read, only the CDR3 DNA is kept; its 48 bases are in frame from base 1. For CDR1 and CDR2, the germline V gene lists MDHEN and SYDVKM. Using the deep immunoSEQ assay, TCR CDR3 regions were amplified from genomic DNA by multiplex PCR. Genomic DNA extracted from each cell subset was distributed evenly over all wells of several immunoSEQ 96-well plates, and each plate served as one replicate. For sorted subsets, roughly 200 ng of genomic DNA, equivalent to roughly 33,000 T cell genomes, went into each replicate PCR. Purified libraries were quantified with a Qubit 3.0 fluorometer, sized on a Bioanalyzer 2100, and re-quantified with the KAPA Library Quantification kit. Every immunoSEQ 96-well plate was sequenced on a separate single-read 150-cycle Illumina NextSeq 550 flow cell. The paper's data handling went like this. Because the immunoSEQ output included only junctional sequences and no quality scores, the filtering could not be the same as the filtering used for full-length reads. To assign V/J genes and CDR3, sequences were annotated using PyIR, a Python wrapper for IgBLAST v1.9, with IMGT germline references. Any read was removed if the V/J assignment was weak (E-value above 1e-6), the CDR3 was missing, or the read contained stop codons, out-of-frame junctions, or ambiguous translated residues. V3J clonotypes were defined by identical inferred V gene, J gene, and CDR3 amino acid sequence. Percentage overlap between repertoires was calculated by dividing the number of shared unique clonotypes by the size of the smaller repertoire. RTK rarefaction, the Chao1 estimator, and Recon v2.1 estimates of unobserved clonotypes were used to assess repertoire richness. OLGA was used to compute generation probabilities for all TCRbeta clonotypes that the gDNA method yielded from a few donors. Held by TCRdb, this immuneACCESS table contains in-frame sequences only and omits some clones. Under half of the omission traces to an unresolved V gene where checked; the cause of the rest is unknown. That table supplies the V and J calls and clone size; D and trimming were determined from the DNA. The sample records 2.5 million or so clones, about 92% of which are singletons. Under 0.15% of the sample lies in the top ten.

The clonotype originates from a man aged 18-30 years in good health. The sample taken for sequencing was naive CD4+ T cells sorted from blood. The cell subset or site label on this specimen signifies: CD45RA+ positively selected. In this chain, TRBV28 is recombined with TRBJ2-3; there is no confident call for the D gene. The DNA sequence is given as TGTGCCAGCAGTTTCGGGCGGTGGGCCTCCAAGGATACGCAGTATTTT. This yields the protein CASSFGRWASKDTQYF. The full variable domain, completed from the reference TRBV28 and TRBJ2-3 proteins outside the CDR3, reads DVKVTQSSRYLVKRTGEKVFLECVQDMDHENMFWYRQDPGLGLRLIYFSYDVKMKEKGDIPEGYSVSREKKERFSLILESASTNQTSMYLCASSFGRWASKDTQYFGPGTRLTVL.